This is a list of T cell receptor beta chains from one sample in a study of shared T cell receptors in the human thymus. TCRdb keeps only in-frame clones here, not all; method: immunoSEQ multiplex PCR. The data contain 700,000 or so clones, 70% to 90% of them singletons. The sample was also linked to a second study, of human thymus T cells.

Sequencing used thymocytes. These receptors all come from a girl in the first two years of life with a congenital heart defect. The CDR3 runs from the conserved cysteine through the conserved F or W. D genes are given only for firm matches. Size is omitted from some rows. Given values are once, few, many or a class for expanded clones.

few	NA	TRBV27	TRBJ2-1	CASRLAKGYNEQFF	TGTGCCAGCAGATTGGCCAAGGGGTACAATGAGCAGTTCTTC
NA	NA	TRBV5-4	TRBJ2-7	CASSLWGGGSSYEQYF	TGTGCCAGCAGCTTGTGGGGGGGCGGAAGCTCCTACGAGCAGTACTTC
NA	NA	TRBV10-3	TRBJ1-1	CAISESRSPSLNTEAFF	TGTGCCATCAGTGAGTCGCGGAGCCCAAGTTTGAACACTGAAGCTTTCTTT
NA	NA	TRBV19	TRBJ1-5	CASSIRGLGQPQHF	TGTGCCAGTAGTATCAGGGGATTGGGTCAGCCCCAGCATTTT
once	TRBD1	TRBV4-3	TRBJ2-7	CASSQYGQGPYEQYF	TGCGCCAGCAGCCAGTACGGACAGGGGCCCTACGAGCAGTACTTC
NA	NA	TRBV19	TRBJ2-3	CASSKRRPLPPDTQYF	TGTGCCAGTAGTAAGAGGAGGCCCCTACCCCCAGATACGCAGTATTTT
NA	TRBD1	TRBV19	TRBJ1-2	CASSPPLDRDYGYTF	TGTGCCAGTAGTCCTCCTTTGGACAGGGACTATGGCTACACCTTC
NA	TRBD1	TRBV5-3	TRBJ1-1	CARSPGQGLEMNTEAFF	TGTGCCAGAAGCCCCGGACAGGGCTTGGAGATGAACACTGAAGCTTTCTTT
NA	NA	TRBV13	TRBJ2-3	CASSPSDTQYF	TGTGCCAGCAGCCCCTCCGATACGCAGTATTTT
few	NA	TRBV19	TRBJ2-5	CASSSRVSRETQYF	TGTGCCAGTAGTTCGAGGGTTTCGAGAGAGACCCAGTACTTC
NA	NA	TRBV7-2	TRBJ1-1	CASSCLTTGSDTEAFF	TGTGCCAGCAGCTGCCTCACGACAGGATCGGATACTGAAGCTTTCTTT
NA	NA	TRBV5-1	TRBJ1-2	CASSFGSSRQTAFYRYTF	TGCGCCAGCAGCTTCGGCTCCTCCCGACAGACTGCCTTCTATCGCTACACCTTC
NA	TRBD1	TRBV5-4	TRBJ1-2	CASSPVGTGPLRYYGYTF	TGTGCCAGCAGCCCAGTGGGGACAGGACCTCTGAGATACTATGGCTACACCTTC
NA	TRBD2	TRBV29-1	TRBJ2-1	CSVESGLAGGDYYNEQFF	TGCAGCGTTGAATCCGGGCTAGCGGGGGGGGATTACTACAATGAGCAGTTCTTC
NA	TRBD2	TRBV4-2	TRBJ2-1	CASSPSSGGASSSWNEQFF	TGTGCCAGCAGCCCATCTAGCGGGGGGGCAAGTTCATCATGGAATGAGCAGTTCTTC
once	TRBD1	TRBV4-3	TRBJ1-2	CASSPIDRGVYGYTF	TGCGCCAGCAGCCCTATTGACAGGGGGGTTTATGGCTACACCTTC
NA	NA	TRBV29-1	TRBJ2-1	CSVEGSLAEFF	TGCAGCGTTGAAGGCTCGCTTGCGGAGTTCTTC
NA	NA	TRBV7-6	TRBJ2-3	CASSPRVTDTQYF	TGTGCCAGCAGCCCCAGGGTTACAGATACGCAGTATTTT
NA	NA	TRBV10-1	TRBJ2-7	CASSESEGAILEQYF	TGCGCCAGCAGTGAGTCGGAGGGGGCGATCCTCGAGCAGTACTTC
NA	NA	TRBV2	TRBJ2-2	CASAKEENGQLHTGELFF	TGTGCCAGCGCGAAGGAGGAAAACGGTCAACTTCACACCGGGGAGCTGTTTTTT
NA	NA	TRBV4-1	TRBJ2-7	CASSQGSPRLSSYEQYF	TGCGCCAGCAGCCAGGGTTCCCCGAGGCTTTCTTCCTACGAGCAGTACTTC
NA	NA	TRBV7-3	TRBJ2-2	CASRSRETGELFF	TGTGCCAGCAGATCCCGGGAGACCGGGGAGCTGTTTTTT
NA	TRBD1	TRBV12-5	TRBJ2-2	CASGLSLRDRATGELFF	TGTGCTAGTGGTTTGTCCCTGAGGGACAGAGCCACCGGGGAGCTGTTTTTT
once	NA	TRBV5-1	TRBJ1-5	CASSLYPGGSNQPQHF	TGCGCCAGCAGCTTGTATCCGGGTGGGAGCAATCAGCCCCAGCATTTT
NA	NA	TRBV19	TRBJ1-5	CASSNGQGVPQHF	TGTGCCAGTAGTAATGGGCAGGGTGTGCCCCAGCATTTT
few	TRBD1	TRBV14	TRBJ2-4	CASSHKESEQGQHAKNIQYF	TGTGCCAGCAGCCATAAAGAATCCGAACAGGGACAGCACGCCAAAAACATTCAGTACTTC
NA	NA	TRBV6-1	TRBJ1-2	CASRSRVGNYGYTF	TGTGCCAGCAGGTCCAGGGTGGGGAACTATGGCTACACCTTC
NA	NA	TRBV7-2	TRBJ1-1	CASSLRLRGTEAFF	TGTGCCAGCAGCTTGAGGTTAAGGGGAACTGAAGCTTTCTTT